Listed here are 26 T cell receptor beta chains from one sample, sequenced in a study of T-cell memory formation after mild COVID-19. TCRdb reanalysed the 5' RACE reads using MiXCR and keeps one entry per CDR3 protein. The sample holds roughly 170,000 distinct CDR3 sequences, about 18% seen once. Material: PBMCs or a T cell subset sorted from them (not recorded which). The receptors come from a man younger than 35 who had mild COVID-19 (a few samples of this study predate the infection). Cell type and time point are not known.

A few counts support this clonotype. This sequence joins TRBV3-1 and TRBJ2-5; maybe TRBD2 (5 bases). The V gene's germline CDR1 is LGHDT and CDR2 YNNKEL (reference sequence). CDR3 size: 15 residues. V gave up 2 bases and J gave up 4 bases, with 14 bases separating them. The CDR3 protein is CASSQYSAEGETQYF. The CDR3 DNA sequence: TGTGCCAGCAGCCAATACTCGGCCGAGGGAGAGACCCAGTACTTC.

The rearrangement uses TRBV5-1 and TRBJ2-7; 9 bases are shared with TRBD1. J gave up 5 bases and V 3 bases, and 9 bases lay outside the gene matches. Germline V gene lookup returns CDR1 SGHRS and CDR2 YFSETQ. The CDR3 loop spans 15 amino acids. CDR3 sequence: CASSSWGQGFHEQYF. The CDR3, as DNA: TGCGCCAGCAGCTCCTGGGGACAGGGTTTCCACGAGCAGTACTTC.

CDR3 coding DNA: TGCAGCGTTGGGACTAGCGGGGGAGAAACGAGCACAGATACGCAGTATTTT. This translates into CSVGTSGGETSTDTQYF. V is TRBV29-1 and J is TRBJ2-3; 13 bases are shared with TRBD2. This CDR3 contains 17 residues. With V trimmed by 4 bases and J by 0 bases, 7 bases remained unmatched. Germline V lookup: CDR1 SQVTM, CDR2 ANQGSEA.

This clonotype was seen a few times. V is TRBV5-1 and J is TRBJ1-1; D ambiguous. The germline V gene has CDR1 SGHRS and CDR2 YFSETQ. The V gene lost 1 base and the J gene lost 0 bases, with 7 bases spanning the gap. CDR3 size: 14 residues. The CDR3: CASSLWAMNTEAFF. CDR3 in DNA: TGCGCCAGCAGCTTGTGGGCCATGAACACTGAAGCTTTCTTT.

This clonotype turned up a few times. The chain recombines TRBV7-9 with TRBJ2-3; D gene ambiguous. The V gene lost 6 bases and the J gene lost 3 bases, with 7 bases spanning the gap. The CDR3 runs to 12 residues. CDR1 and CDR2 (germline): SEHNR, FQNEAQ (reference sequence). The CDR3 DNA follows: TGTGCCAGCAGTGTACATACAGATACGCAGTATTTT. It is translated as CASSVHTDTQYF.

This clonotype was seen a few times. This may be a read error, as it is one base from a much larger clone. The V gene is TRBV7-3, the J gene TRBJ2-5; unclear D gene. This CDR3 comprises 11 residues. Germline-derived CDR1 and CDR2 are SGHTA and FQGTGA. Trimming removed 5 bases at V and 5 bases at J, with 6 bases between. For the CDR3, the DNA is TGTGCCAGCAGCGCCGGGGAGACCCAGTACTTC. This sequence encodes CASSAGETQYF. Full variable domain (missing parts from reference TRBV7-3 and TRBJ2-5): GAGVSQTPSNKVTEKGKYVELRCDPISGHTALYWYRQSLGQGPEFLIYFQGTGAADDSGLPNDRFFAVRPEGSVSTLKIQRTERGDSAVYLCASSAGETQYFGPGTRLLVL.

The chain combines TRBV6-2 or TRBV6-3 with TRBJ2-7; 9 bases map to TRBD1. The junction had 3 bases not matched to a gene; V was cut back by 2 bases and J by 4 bases. This CDR3 is 14 amino acids long. Germline values: CDR1 MNHEY, CDR2 SVGEGT. The chain's CDR3 is CASSYPGQGYEQYV. DNA of the CDR3: TGTGCCAGCAGTTACCCCGGACAGGGGTACGAGCAGTACGTC.

A remark on this clonotype: With a much larger clone just one base away, this may be a read error. The J gene is TRBJ1-1, the V gene TRBV3-1, with TRBD1 matching over 9 bases. The CDR3 consists of 14 residues. With 4 bases clipped from V and 4 bases from J, the junction kept 4 bases outside the gene matches. Germline values: CDR1 LGHDT, CDR2 YNNKEL (reference sequence). The chain's CDR3 is CASSLGQGITEAFF. CDR3 DNA: TGTGCCAGCAGCCTCGGACAGGGGATCACTGAAGCTTTCTTT.

This clonotype was counted many times. The V call is TRBV18, the J call TRBJ1-6, with D possibly TRBD1 on 6 matching bases. Trimming removed 8 bases at V and 5 bases at J, with 10 bases between. This CDR3 has 13 residues. The germline gives CDR1 KGHSH, CDR2 LQKENI. CDR3 nucleotides: TGTGCCAGCCAGGACAGAGATAATTCACCCCTCCACTTT. It yields the protein CASQDRDNSPLHF.

This clonotype was counted only a few times. The chain carries TRBV20-1 and TRBJ2-5; no definite D call. There are 10 residues in the CDR3. Between the trimmed V and J ends, which lost 6 bases and 3 bases, there was a span of 5 bases. The germline CDR1 and CDR2 sequences are DFQATT and SNEGSKA (reference sequence). In DNA, the CDR3 is TGCAGTGCCGACGAAGAGACCCAGTACTTC. Amino acids: CSADEETQYF.

The genes are TRBV12-3 or TRBV12-4 and TRBJ1-3; 8 positions match TRBD1. V lost 6 bases and J lost 4; bases outside the gene matches: 5. The length of the CDR3 is 14 residues. CDR3 in amino acids: CASRLTGAGNTIYF. CDR3 coding DNA: TGTGCCAGCAGGCTGACAGGGGCGGGAAACACCATATATTTT.

In its sample, this clonotype was seen a few times. The rearrangement uses TRBV7-3 and TRBJ2-5, with 7 nucleotides matching TRBD1. This CDR3 region has 16 residues. The germline CDR1 and CDR2 sequences are SGHTA and FQGTGA. Unmatched junction bases numbered 5, after V lost 0 bases and J lost 1 base. The CDR3 sequence: CASSLTGTALQETQYF. The CDR3 DNA is TGTGCCAGCAGCTTAACGGGGACAGCTCTCCAAGAGACCCAGTACTTC. The whole variable domain, filled in from reference TRBV7-3 and TRBJ2-5, reads GAGVSQTPSNKVTEKGKYVELRCDPISGHTALYWYRQSLGQGPEFLIYFQGTGAADDSGLPNDRFFAVRPEGSVSTLKIQRTERGDSAVYLCASSLTGTALQETQYFGPGTRLLVL.

V usage is TRBV28 and J usage is TRBJ2-3, with 12 bases identical to TRBD2. The CDR3 has 16 amino acids. The V gene end was trimmed by 10 bases and the J gene end by 1 base; junction bases not matched to a gene: 9. The germline CDR1 and CDR2 sequences are MDHEN and SYDVKM. The CDR3 nucleotides read TGTGCCACCTGGACTAGCGGGATTTCGGGCACAGATACGCAGTATTTT. This encodes CATWTSGISGTDTQYF.

This clonotype came up a few times. The chain carries TRBV20-1 and TRBJ2-5; unclear D gene. CDR3 size: 12 residues. Trimming shortened V by 3 bases and J by 2 bases, and 7 bases separated the two germline ends. CDR1 is DFQATT and CDR2 is SNEGSKA in the germline V gene (reference sequence). The CDR3 protein is CSARVQQETQYF. The CDR3 nucleotides are TGCAGTGCTAGGGTTCAGCAAGAGACCCAGTACTTC.

This clonotype was counted between two and nine times. The chain recombines TRBV5-6 with TRBJ2-7; either TRBD1 or TRBD2 may fit D (6 bases each). V lost 0 bases to trimming and J lost 0 bases, with 10 bases between them. Germline CDR1 is SGHDT and CDR2 is YYEEEE. The CDR3 has 15 residues. The CDR3 DNA follows: TGTGCCAGCAGCTTGGAAGGAGGGGGCTCCTACGAGCAGTACGTC. Its protein product is CASSLEGGGSYEQYV.

In this sample, this clonotype turned up a few times. This sequence joins TRBV5-1 and TRBJ2-5; TRBD1 might be the D (5 bases). Trimming took off 5 bases at V and 2 bases at J, with 13 bases between the two ends. The germline CDR1 and CDR2 sequences are SGHRS and YFSETQ. The CDR3 runs 14 residues. The CDR3 reads CASSSGRGQETQYF. The CDR3 nucleotides read TGCGCCAGCAGTTCTGGTAGGGGTCAAGAGACCCAGTACTTC.

This chain joins TRBV2 and TRBJ1-6; D perhaps matches TRBD1 (5 bases). This CDR3 region has 15 residues. Germline V gene sequence: CDR1 SNHLY, CDR2 FYNNEI. Trimming removed 7 bases from V and 7 bases from J, with 17 bases in between. The CDR3 DNA is TGTGCCAGCACGCGACAGATAGCCTCCAATTCACCCCTCCACTTT. Translating it yields CASTRQIASNSPLHF.

This clonotype has more than one count but fewer than ten. A read error is possible here, since a much larger clone lies one base away. The J gene is TRBJ2-3, the V gene TRBV7-2, with no clear D. Germline V gene lookup returns CDR1 SGHTA and CDR2 FQGNSA. Trimming removed 4 bases from V and 2 bases from J, with 4 bases in between. The CDR3 is 12 residues long. CDR3 nucleotide sequence: TGTGCCAGCAGCTATTACACAGATACGCAGTATTTT. Translation: CASSYYTDTQYF. The whole variable domain, remainder taken from reference TRBV7-2 and TRBJ2-3, is GAGVSQSPSNKVTEKGKDVELRCDPISGHTALYWYRQSLGQGLEFLIYFQGNSAPDKSGLPSDRFSAERTGGSVSTLTIQRTQQEDSAVYLCASSYYTDTQYFGPGTRLTVL.

CDR3 coding DNA: TGTGCCAGCGACGACCCAACTCCCCTGGGAGCGATGCACTCCTCTGTCTACGAGCAGTACTTC. Encoded protein: CASDDPTPLGAMHSSVYEQYF. The gene calls are TRBV7-9 and TRBJ2-7; D is possibly TRBD2 (5 bases). Trimming pared 8 bases from V and 3 bases from J, leaving 38 bases between. CDR1 SEHNR and CDR2 FQNEAQ come from the germline V gene (reference sequence). The CDR3 totals 21 residues.

The CDR3 DNA sequence: TGTGCCAGCAGCCTAAGGGGAATAGATTCACCCCTCCACTTT. It yields the protein CASSLRGIDSPLHF. The genes are TRBV5-4 and TRBJ1-6; D possibly corresponds to TRBD1 (5 bases). Germline V gives CDR1 SGHNT, CDR2 YYREEE (reference sequence). CDR3 size: 14 residues. V lost 4 bases and J 8 bases, leaving 13 bases between the germline ends.

The chain uses TRBV7-2 and TRBJ2-7, with D uncertain. Germline assignment: CDR1 SGHTA and CDR2 FQGNSA. Trimming left V 9 bases short and J 4 bases short, with 7 bases between. The CDR3 runs to 10 residues. CDR3 in DNA: TGTGCCAGTGGCTGTTACGAGCAGTACGTC. It yields the protein CASGCYEQYV.

This clonotype was recorded a few times. This rearrangement joins TRBV12-3 or TRBV12-4 to TRBJ2-5; 10 nucleotides line up with TRBD2. This CDR3 is built from 16 residues. The V segment lost 7 bases and the J segment 2 bases; nucleotides outside the gene matches: 10. CDR3 amino acids: CASKQGPSGGQETQYF. CDR3 sequence (DNA): TGTGCCAGCAAACAGGGGCCTAGCGGGGGTCAAGAGACCCAGTACTTC.

This clonotype appeared a few times. V is TRBV5-1 and J is TRBJ2-7; 10 bases line up with TRBD1. V was clipped by 4 bases and J by 2 bases; unmatched bases: 6. The germline gives CDR1 SGHRS, CDR2 YFSETQ. This CDR3 region has 15 residues. CDR3 amino acids: CASSPQGTGAYEQYV. CDR3 nucleotides: TGCGCCAGCAGCCCCCAAGGGACAGGGGCCTACGAGCAGTACGTC.

This chain connects TRBV7-2 to TRBJ2-3, with D uncertain. Germline V gives CDR1 SGHTA, CDR2 FQGNSA. V lost 1 base to trimming and J lost 5 bases, with 7 bases between them. The CDR3 length is 13 residues. This chain's CDR3 is CASSLVPGDTQYF. The CDR3, as DNA: TGTGCCAGCAGCTTAGTCCCAGGAGATACGCAGTATTTT.

This chain connects TRBV9 to TRBJ1-3; D gene unclear. Germline CDR1 and CDR2: SGDLS and YYNGEE. The V and J ends lost 0 bases and 3 bases respectively, with 7 bases between them. The CDR3 spans 14 residues. CDR3 region: CASSVEGSGNTIYF. In DNA, the CDR3 is TGTGCCAGCAGCGTAGAAGGCAGTGGAAACACCATATATTTT.

The chain has TRBV7-2 and TRBJ1-2, with D perhaps TRBD1 (5 bases). CDR3 length: 15 residues. The germline CDR1 and CDR2 sequences are SGHTA and FQGNSA. V was clipped by 7 bases and J by 8 bases, with 23 bases between them. CDR3 in amino acids: CASTSRDPGIEGYTF. The CDR3 DNA is TGTGCCAGCACGAGCAGGGACCCAGGGATTGAGGGCTACACCTTC.